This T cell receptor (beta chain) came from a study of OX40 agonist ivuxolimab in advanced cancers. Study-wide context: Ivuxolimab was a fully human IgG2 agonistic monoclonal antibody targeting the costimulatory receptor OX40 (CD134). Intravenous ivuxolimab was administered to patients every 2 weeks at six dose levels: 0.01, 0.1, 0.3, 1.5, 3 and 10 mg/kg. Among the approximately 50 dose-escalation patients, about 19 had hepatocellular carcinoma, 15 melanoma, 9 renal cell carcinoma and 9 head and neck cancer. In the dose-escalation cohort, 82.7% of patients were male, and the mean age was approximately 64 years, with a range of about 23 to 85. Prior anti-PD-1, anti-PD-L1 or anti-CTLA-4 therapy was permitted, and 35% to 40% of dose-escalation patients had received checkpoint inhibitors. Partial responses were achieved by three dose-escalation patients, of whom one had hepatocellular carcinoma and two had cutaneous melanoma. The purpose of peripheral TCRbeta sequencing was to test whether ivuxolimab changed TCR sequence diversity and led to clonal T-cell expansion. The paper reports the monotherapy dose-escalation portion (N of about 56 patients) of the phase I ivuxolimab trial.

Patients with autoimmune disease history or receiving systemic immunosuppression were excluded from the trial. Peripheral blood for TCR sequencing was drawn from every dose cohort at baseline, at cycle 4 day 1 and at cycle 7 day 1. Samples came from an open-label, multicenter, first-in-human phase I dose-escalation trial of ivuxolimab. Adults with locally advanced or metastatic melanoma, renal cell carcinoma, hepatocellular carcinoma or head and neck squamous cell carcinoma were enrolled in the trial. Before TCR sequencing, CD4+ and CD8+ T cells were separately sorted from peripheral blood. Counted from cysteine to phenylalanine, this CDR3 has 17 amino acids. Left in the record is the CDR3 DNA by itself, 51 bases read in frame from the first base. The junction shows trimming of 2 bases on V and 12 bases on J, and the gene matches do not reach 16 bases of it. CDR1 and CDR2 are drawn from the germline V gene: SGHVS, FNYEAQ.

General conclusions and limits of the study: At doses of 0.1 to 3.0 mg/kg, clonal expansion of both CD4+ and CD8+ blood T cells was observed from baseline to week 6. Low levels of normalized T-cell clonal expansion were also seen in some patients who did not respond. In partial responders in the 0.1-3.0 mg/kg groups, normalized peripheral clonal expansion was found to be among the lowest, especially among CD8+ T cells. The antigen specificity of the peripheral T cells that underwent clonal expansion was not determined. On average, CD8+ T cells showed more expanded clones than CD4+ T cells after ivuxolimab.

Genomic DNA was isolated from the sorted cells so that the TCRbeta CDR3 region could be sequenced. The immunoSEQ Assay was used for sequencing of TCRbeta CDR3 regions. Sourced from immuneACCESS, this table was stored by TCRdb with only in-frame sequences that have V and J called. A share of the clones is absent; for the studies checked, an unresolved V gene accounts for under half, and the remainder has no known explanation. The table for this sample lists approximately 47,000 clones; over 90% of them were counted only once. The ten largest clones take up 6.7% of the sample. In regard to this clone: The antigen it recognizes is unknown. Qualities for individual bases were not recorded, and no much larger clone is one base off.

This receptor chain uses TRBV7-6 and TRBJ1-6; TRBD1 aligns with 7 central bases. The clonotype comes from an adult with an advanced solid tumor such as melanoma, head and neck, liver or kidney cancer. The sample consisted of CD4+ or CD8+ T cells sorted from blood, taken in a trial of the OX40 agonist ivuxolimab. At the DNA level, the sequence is TGTGCCAGCAGCTTAAGGCCGGTCCTGGACAGGCTAAAACCCCTCCACTTT. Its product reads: CASSLRPVLDRLKPLHF.